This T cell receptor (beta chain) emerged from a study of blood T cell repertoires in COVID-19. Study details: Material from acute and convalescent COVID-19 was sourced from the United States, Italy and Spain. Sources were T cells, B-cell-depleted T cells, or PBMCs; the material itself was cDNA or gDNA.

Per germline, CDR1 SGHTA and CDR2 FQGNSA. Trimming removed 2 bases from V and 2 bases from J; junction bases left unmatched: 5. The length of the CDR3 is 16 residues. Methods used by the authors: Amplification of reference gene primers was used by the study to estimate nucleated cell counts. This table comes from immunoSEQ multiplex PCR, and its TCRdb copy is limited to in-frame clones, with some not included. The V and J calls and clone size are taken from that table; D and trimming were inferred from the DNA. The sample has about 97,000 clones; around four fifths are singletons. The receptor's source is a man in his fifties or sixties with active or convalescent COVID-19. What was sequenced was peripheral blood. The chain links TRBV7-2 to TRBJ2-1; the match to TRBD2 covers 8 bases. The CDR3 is CASSLHTSGPYNEQFF. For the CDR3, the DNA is TGTGCCAGCAGCTTACACACTAGCGGACCCTACAATGAGCAGTTCTTC.